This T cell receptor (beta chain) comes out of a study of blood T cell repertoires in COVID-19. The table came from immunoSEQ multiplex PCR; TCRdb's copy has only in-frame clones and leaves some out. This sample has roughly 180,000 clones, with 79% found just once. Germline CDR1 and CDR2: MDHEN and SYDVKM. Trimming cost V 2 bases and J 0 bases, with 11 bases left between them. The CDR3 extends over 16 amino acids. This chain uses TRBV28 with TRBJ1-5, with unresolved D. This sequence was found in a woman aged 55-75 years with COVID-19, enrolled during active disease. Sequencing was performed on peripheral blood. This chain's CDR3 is CASSLVSLYSNQPQHF. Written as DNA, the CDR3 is TGTGCCAGCAGTTTAGTAAGCTTGTATAGCAATCAGCCCCAGCATTTT.